These 8 T cell receptor beta chains were all obtained from the same sample, sequenced in a study of shared clonotypes between healthy human individuals. Generated by immunoSEQ multiplex PCR, the TCRdb table keeps only in-frame clones and is missing some. The sample contains about 600,000 clones, approximately 97% of which appear only once. Source material: naive CD4+ T cells sorted from blood. Described subset: CD45RA+ positively selected. The receptor source for this set is a woman in her 30s in good health.

The CDR3 DNA reads TGTGCCAGTAGTATTTACTTAAGGGGGACCGGGGAGCTGTTTTTT. As protein: CASSIYLRGTGELFF. This rearrangement joins TRBV19 to TRBJ2-2; a weak D match, TRBD1 (6 bases). The germline CDR1 and CDR2 sequences are LNHDA and SQIVND (reference sequence). The ends were cut back, 3 bases at V and 5 bases at J, with 13 bases in the middle. The CDR3 covers 15 residues. Filled out from reference TRBV19 and TRBJ2-2, the complete variable domain reads DGGITQSPKYLFRKEGQNVTLSCEQNLNHDAMYWYRQDPGQGLRLIYYSQIVNDFQKGDIAEGYSVSREKKESFPLTVTSAQKNPTAFYLCASSIYLRGTGELFFGEGSRLTVL.

This clone was seen only once. This chain links TRBV7-9 with TRBJ2-5; D is uncertain. This CDR3 is built from 15 residues. V was clipped by 0 bases and J by 4 bases, with 12 bases between them. Germline loops: CDR1 SEHNR, CDR2 FQNEAQ (reference sequence). The CDR3 coding sequence is TGTGCCAGCAGCTTAGCGGATGCCAACCGAGAGACCCAGTACTTC. Translation: CASSLADANRETQYF.

The chain recombines TRBV28 with TRBJ1-2; 7 bases are a match to TRBD1. V lost 7 bases and J lost 4; bases outside the gene matches: 15. From germline, CDR1 is MDHEN and CDR2 SYDVKM. This CDR3 is 16 amino acids long. The CDR3 spells CASTLDRSMGVYGYTF. The CDR3 region has the DNA TGTGCCAGCACCCTGGACAGGTCGATGGGGGTCTATGGCTACACCTTC.

V is TRBV28 and J is TRBJ1-3; D is undetermined. The V end was cut by 3 bases, the J end by 1 base, with 13 bases between. This CDR3 comprises 16 residues. The germline gives CDR1 MDHEN, CDR2 SYDVKM. The CDR3 DNA is TGTGCCAGCAGTTTGTTGGGTTCAAGGTCTGGAAACACCATATATTTT. Its translation is CASSLLGSRSGNTIYF.

V and J are TRBV28 and TRBJ1-1; no reliable D call. The CDR3 runs 17 residues. CDR1 and CDR2 (germline): MDHEN, SYDVKM. Trimming took 7 bases from V and 1 from J, leaving 22 bases between them. CDR3 in amino acids: CASTQQSDRGRNTEAFF. The CDR3 DNA is TGTGCCAGCACCCAGCAGTCAGACCGAGGGAGGAACACTGAAGCTTTCTTT. Drawing the rest from reference TRBV28 and TRBJ1-1, the complete variable domain is DVKVTQSSRYLVKRTGEKVFLECVQDMDHENMFWYRQDPGLGLRLIYFSYDVKMKEKGDIPEGYSVSREKKERFSLILESASTNQTSMYLCASTQQSDRGRNTEAFFGQGTRLTVV.

This clone occurred once. The chain has TRBV29-1 and TRBJ2-5; D is undetermined. Trimming shortened V by 3 bases and J by 5 bases, and 13 bases separated the two germline ends. The CDR3 contains 13 residues. CDR1 is SQVTM and CDR2 is ANQGSEA in the germline V gene. This CDR3 is CSVDFRKRETQYF. The CDR3 coding sequence is TGCAGCGTTGATTTTCGGAAACGGGAGACCCAGTACTTC.

DNA of the CDR3: TGTGCCAGCATGGTAGCGGCTAGCACAGATACGCAGTATTTT. The encoded protein is CASMVAASTDTQYF. This sequence joins TRBV6-6 and TRBJ2-3, with D maybe TRBD2 (6 bases). The germline V and J ends were trimmed by 7 bases and 0 bases, with 11 bases remaining between them. This CDR3 has 14 amino acids. Germline assignment: CDR1 MNHNY and CDR2 SVGAGI (reference sequence).

The chain combines TRBV28 with TRBJ2-2; D is perhaps TRBD1 (5 bases). Trimming took 2 bases from V and 4 from J, leaving 8 bases between them. This CDR3 spans 14 amino acids. Per the germline V gene, CDR1 is MDHEN and CDR2 is SYDVKM. CDR3 amino acids: CASSLQGGTGELFF. The CDR3 DNA is TGTGCCAGCAGTTTACAGGGTGGCACCGGGGAGCTGTTTTTT.